The next 3 T cell receptor beta chains were all read from a single sample in a study of long-term antiretroviral therapy in people with HIV. Survey-level immunoSEQ v3.0 assays were run. The method was immunoSEQ multiplex PCR; TCRdb's version includes in-frame clones alone and lacks a portion of them. The sample shows about 33,000 clones, about 97% of them seen only once. Sequencing used unsorted PBMCs, obtained 6.9 years after starting antiretroviral therapy. Every receptor here comes from a man aged 25-40 years with HIV.

This chain connects TRBV27 to TRBJ2-7, with D hard to call. Trimming shortened V by 7 bases and J by 3 bases, and 25 bases separated the two germline ends. Germline CDR1 and CDR2: MNHEY and SMNVEV (reference sequence). This CDR3 spans 17 amino acids. The CDR3 sequence is CASTEPAASRLNYEQYF. The DNA for the CDR3 is TGTGCCAGCACTGAACCAGCTGCCTCCCGGTTAAACTACGAGCAGTACTTC.

V gene TRBV19 combines with J gene TRBJ2-1; D uncertain. Between the trimmed V and J ends, which lost 1 base and 5 bases, there was a span of 21 bases. Germline-derived CDR1 and CDR2 are LNHDA and SQIVND (reference sequence). The CDR3 is 18 amino acids. The CDR3 DNA is TGTGCCAGTAGTATAGGGCCAGCATCCCCCGGGTCCCACAATGAGCAGTTCTTC. This gives the protein CASSIGPASPGSHNEQFF.

The rearrangement joins TRBV28 to TRBJ2-1, with D possibly matching TRBD2 (5 bases). This CDR3 has 13 amino acids. CDR1 and CDR2 from the germline V gene are MDHEN and SYDVKM. The ends were cut back, 9 bases at V and 6 bases at J, with 15 bases in the middle. The CDR3 reads CASKNGEINEQFF. The CDR3 DNA reads TGTGCCAGTAAAAACGGGGAAATCAATGAGCAGTTCTTC.